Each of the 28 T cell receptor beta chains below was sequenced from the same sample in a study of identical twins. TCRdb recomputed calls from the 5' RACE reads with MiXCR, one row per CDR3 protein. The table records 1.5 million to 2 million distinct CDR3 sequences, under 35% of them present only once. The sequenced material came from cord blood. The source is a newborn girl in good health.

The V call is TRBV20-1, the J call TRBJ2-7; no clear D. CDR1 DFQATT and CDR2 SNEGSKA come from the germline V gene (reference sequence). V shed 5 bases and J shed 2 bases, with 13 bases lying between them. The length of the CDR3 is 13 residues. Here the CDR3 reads CSAPGNLPYEQYF. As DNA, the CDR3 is TGCAGTGCTCCCGGCAACTTACCCTACGAGCAGTACTTC.

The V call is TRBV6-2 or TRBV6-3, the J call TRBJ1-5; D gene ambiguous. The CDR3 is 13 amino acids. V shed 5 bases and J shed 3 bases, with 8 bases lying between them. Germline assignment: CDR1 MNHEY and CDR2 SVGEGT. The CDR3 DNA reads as TGTGCCAGCAGTCGATGGGACAATCAGCCCCAGCATTTT. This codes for CASSRWDNQPQHF.

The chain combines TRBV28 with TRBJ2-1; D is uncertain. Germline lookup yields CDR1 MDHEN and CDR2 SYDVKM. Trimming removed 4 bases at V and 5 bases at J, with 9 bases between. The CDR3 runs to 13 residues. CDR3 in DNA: TGTGCCAGCAGTTCCCCAATGAACAATGAGCAGTTCTTC. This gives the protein CASSSPMNNEQFF.

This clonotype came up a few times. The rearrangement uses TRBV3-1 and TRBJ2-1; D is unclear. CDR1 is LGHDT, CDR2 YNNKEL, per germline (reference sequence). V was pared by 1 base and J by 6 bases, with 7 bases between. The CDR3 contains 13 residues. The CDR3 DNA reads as TGTGCCAGCAGCCAAGTGGCTGCCAATGAGCAGTTCTTC. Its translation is CASSQVAANEQFF.

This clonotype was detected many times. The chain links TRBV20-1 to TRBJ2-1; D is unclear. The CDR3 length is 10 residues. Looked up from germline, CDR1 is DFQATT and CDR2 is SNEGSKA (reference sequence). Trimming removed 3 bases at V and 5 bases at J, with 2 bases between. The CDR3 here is CSARNNEQFF. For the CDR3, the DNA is TGCAGTGCTAGGAACAATGAGCAGTTCTTC.

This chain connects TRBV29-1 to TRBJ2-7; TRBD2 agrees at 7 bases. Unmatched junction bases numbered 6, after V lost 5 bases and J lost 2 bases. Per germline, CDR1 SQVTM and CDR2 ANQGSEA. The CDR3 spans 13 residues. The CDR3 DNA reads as TGCAGCGTTCGGGGGAGGGCCACCTACGAGCAGTACTTC. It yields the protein CSVRGRATYEQYF.

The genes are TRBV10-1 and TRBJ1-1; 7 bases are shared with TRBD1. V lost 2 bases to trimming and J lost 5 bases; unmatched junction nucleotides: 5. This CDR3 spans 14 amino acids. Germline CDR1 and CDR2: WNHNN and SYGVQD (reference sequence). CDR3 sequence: CASSENRGRTEAFF. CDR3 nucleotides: TGCGCCAGCAGTGAGAACAGGGGACGTACTGAAGCTTTCTTT.

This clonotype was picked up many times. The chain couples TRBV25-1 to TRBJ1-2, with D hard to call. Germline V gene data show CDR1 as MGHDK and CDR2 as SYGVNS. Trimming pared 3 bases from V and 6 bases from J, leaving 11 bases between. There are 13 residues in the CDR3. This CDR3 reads CASSDRGWDGYTF. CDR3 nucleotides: TGTGCCAGCAGTGATCGGGGTTGGGATGGCTACACCTTC.

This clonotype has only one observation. The CDR3 DNA is TGTGCCAGCAGCTTAGCAGGGATCCGGAACACCGGGGAGCTGTTTTTT. It yields the protein CASSLAGIRNTGELFF. The V call is TRBV7-6, the J call TRBJ2-2; D is unresolved. The V end lost 0 bases, the J end lost 1 base, and 9 bases lay between the germline ends. This CDR3 is built from 16 residues. CDR1 and CDR2 from the germline V gene are SGHVS and FNYEAQ.

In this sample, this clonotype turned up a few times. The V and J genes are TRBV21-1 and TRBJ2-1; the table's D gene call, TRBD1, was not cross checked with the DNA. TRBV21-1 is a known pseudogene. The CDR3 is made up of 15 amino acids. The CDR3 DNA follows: TGTGCCAGCAGCTTTGGACTACCAGGGGGTAATGAGCAGTTCTTC. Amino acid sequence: CASSFGLPGGNEQFF.

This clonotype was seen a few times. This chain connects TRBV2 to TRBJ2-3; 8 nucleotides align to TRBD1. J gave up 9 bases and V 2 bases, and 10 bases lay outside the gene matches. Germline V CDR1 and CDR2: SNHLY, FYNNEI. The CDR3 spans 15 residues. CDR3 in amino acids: CASSERGQGAGTQYF. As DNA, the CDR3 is TGTGCCAGCAGTGAAAGGGGCCAGGGGGCGGGAACGCAGTATTTT.

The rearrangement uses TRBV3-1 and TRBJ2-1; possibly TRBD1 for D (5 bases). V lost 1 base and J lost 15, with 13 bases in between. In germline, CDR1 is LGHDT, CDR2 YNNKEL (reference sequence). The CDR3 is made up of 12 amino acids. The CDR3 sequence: CASSQGGSHLFF. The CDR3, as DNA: TGTGCCAGCAGCCAAGGGGGCTCTCACCTGTTCTTC.

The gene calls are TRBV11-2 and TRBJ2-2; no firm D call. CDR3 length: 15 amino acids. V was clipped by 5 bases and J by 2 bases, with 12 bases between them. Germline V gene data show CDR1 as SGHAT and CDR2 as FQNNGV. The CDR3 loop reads CASSRPWVNTGELFF. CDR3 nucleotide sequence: TGTGCCAGCAGCCGGCCCTGGGTTAACACCGGGGAGCTGTTTTTT.

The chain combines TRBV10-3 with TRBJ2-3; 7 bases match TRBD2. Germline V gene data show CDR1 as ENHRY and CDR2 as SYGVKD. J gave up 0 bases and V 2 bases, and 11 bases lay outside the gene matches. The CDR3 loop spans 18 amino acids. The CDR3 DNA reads TGTGCCATCAGTGAGGGGAGGGCGGTTTCCATCAGCACAGATACGCAGTATTTT. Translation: CAISEGRAVSISTDTQYF.

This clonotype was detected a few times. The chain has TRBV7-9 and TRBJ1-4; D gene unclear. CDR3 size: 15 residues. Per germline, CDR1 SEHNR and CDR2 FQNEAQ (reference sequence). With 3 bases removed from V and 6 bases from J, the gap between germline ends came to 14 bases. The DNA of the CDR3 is TGTGCCAGCAGCTTCCCCAGAAAGATAGATGAAAAACTGTTTTTT. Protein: CASSFPRKIDEKLFF.

This CDR3 reads CSARVRGWTNEKLFF. CDR3 nucleotides: TGCAGTGCTAGAGTGAGGGGCTGGACTAATGAAAAACTGTTTTTT. The chain couples TRBV20-1 to TRBJ1-4; the D gene is possibly TRBD1 (5 bases). CDR1 and CDR2 from the germline V gene are DFQATT and SNEGSKA (reference sequence). The V end lost 1 base, the J end lost 2 bases, and 11 bases lay between the germline ends. CDR3 length: 15 residues.

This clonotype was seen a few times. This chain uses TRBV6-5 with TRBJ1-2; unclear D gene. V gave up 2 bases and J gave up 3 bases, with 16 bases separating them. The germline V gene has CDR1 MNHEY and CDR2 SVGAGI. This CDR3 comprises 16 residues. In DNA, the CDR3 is TGTGCCAGCAGTTACCGCAGAGTGTCTCCCCACTATGGCTACACCTTC. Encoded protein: CASSYRRVSPHYGYTF.

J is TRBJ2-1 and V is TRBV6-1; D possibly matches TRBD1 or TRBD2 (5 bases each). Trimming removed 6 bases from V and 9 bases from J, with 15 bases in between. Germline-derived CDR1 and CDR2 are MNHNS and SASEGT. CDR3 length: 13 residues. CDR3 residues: CASSLMGDGEQFF. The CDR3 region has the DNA TGTGCCAGCAGCCTCATGGGGGACGGTGAGCAGTTCTTC.

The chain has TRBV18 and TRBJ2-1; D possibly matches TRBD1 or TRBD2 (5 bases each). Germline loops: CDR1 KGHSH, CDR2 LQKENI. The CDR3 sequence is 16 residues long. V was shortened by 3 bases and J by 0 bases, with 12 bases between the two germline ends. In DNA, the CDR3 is TGTGCCAGCTCACCCAAGGGACCTAGCTCCTACAATGAGCAGTTCTTC. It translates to CASSPKGPSSYNEQFF. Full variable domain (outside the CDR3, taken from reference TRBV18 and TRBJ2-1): NAGVMQNPRHLVRRRGQEARLRCSPMKGHSHVYWYRQLPEEGLKFMVYLQKENIIDESGMPKERFSAEFPKEGPSILRIQQVVRGDSAAYFCASSPKGPSSYNEQFFGPGTRLTVL.

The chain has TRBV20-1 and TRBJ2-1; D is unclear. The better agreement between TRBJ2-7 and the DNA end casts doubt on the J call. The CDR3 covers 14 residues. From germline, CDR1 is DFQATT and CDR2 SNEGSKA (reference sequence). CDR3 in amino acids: CSAGVRLSYNEQYF. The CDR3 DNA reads TGCAGTGCTGGGGTAAGGCTCTCCTACAATGAGCAGTACTTC.

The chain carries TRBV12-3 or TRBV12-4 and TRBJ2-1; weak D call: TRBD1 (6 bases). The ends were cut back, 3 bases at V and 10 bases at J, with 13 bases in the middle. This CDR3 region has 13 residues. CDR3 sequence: CASSFQGSYEQFF. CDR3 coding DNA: TGTGCCAGCAGTTTCCAGGGGTCCTACGAGCAGTTCTTC.

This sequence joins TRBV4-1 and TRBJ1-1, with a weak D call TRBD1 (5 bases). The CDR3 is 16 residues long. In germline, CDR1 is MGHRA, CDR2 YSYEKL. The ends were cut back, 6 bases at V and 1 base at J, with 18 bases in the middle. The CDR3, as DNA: TGCGCCAGCAGTTCAAGGCGGGGACCTGGGAACACTGAAGCTTTCTTT. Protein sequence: CASSSRRGPGNTEAFF.

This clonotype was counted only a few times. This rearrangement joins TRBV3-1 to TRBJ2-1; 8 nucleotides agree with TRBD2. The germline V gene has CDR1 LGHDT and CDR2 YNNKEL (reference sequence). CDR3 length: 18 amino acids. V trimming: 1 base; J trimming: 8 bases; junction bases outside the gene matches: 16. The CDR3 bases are TGTGCCAGCAGCCAAGTATGGGTCGGGGGGGCCGTTAGTGATGAGCAGTTCTTC. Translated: CASSQVWVGGAVSDEQFF.

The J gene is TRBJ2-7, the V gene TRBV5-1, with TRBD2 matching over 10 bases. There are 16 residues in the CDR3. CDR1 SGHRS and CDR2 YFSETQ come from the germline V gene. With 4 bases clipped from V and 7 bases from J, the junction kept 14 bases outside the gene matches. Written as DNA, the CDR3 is TGCGCCAGCAGCCCGAAAAGACTAGCGGGCCACAATGAGCAGTACTTC. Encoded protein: CASSPKRLAGHNEQYF.

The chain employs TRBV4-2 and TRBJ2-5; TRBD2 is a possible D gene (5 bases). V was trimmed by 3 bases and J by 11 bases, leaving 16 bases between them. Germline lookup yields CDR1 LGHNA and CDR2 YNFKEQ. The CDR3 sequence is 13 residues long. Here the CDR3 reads CASSHYTLGEQYF. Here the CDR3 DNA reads TGTGCCAGCAGCCACTACACCCTTGGGGAGCAGTACTTC.

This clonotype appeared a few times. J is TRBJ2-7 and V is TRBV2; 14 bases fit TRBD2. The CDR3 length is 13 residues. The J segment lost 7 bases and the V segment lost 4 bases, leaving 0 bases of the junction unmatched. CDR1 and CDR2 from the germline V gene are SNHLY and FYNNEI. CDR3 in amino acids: CASSGTSGREQYF. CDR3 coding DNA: TGTGCCAGCAGTGGGACTAGCGGGAGGGAGCAGTACTTC. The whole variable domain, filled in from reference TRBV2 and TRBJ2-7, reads EPEVTQTPSHQVTQMGQEVILRCVPISNHLYFYWYRQILGQKVEFLVSFYNNEISEKSEIFDDQFSVERPDGSNFTLKIRSTKLEDSAMYFCASSGTSGREQYFGPGTRLTVT.

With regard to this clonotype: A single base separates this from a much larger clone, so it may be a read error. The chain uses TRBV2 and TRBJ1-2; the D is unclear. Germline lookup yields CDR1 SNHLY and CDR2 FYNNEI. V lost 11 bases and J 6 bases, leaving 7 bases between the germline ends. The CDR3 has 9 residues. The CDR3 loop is CACPHGYTF. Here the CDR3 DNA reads TGTGCCTGCCCTCATGGCTACACCTTC.

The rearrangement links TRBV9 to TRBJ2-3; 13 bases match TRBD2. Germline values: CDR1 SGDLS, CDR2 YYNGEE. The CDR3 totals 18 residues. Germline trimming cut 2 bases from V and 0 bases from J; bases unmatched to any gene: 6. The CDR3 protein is CASSVRLAGGLSTDTQYF. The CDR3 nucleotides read TGTGCCAGCAGCGTCAGACTAGCGGGGGGCTTGAGCACAGATACGCAGTATTTT.